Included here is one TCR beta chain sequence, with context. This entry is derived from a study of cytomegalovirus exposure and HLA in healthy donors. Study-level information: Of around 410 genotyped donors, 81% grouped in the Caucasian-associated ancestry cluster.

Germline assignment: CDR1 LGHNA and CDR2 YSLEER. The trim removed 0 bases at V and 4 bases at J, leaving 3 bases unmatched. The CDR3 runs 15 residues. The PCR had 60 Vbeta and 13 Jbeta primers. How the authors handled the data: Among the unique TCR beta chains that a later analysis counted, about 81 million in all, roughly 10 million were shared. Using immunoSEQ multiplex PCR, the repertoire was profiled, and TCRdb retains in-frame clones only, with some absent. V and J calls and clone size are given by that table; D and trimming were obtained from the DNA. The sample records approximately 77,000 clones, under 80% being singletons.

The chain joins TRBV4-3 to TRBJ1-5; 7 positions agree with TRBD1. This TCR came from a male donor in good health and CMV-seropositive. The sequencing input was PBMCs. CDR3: CASSQEATGNQPQHF. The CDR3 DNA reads TGCGCCAGCAGCCAAGAGGCGACAGGGAATCAGCCCCAGCATTTT.